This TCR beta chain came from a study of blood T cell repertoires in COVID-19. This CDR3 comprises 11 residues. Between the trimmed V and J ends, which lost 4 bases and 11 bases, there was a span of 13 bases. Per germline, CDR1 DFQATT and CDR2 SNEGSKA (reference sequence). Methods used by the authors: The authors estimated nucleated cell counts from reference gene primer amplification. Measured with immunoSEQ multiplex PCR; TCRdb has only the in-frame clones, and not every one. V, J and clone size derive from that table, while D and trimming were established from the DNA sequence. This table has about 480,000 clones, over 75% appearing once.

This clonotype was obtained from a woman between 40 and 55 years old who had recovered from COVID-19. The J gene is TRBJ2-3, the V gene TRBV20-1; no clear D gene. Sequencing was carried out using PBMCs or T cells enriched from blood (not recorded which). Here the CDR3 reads CSATTGIGQYF. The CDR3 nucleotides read TGCAGTGCTACGACTGGCATTGGGCAGTATTTT.